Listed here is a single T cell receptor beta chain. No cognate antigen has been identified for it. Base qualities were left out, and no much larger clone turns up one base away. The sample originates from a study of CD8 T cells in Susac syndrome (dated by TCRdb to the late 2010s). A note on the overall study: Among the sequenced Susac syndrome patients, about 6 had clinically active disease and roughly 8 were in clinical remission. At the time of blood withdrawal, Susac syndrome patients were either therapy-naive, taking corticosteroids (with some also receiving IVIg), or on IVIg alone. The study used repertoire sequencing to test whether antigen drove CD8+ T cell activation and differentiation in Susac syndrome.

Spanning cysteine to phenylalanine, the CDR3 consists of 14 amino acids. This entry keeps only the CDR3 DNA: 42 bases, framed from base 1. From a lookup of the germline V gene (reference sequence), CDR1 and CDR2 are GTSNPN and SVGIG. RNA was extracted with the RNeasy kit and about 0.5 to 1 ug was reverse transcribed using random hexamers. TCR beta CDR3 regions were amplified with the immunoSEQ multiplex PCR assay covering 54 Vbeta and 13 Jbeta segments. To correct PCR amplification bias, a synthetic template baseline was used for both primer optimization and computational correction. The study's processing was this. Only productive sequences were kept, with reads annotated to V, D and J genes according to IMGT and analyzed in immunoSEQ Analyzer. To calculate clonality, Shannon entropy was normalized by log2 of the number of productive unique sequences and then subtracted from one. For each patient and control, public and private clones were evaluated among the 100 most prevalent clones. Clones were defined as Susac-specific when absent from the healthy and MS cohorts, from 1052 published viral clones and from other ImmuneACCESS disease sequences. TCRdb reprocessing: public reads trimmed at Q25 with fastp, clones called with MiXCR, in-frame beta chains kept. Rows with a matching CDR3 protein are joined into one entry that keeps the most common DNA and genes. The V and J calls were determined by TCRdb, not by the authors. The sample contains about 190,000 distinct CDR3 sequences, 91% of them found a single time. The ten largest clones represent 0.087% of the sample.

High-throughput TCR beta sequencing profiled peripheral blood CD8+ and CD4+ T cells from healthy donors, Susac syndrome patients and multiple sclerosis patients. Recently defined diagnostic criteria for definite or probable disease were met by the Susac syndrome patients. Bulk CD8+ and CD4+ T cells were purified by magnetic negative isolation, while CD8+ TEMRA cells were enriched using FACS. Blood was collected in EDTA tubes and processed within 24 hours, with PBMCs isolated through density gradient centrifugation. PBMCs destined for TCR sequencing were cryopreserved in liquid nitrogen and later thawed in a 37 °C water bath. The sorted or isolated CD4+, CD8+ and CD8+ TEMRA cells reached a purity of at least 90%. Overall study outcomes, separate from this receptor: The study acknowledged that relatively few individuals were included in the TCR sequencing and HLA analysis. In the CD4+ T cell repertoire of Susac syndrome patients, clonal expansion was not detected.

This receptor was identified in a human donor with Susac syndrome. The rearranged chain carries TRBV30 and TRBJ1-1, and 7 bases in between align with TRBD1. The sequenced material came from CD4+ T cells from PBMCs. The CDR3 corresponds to CASYYWDRDTEAFF. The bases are TGTGCGAGTTATTACTGGGACAGAGACACTGAAGCTTTCTTT.